The 30 T cell receptor beta chains given below trace back to one sample, sequenced in a study of CD8+ T cells in alopecia areata (dated by TCRdb to the late 2010s). Receptor amplification or capture employed the immunoSEQ multiplex PCR assay. For TCR sequencing, RNA was extracted from every sample and reverse transcribed into cDNA to serve as template. Entries here come from immuneACCESS through TCRdb and include only in-frame sequences with V and J called. Some clones fail to appear in such tables; in the studies checked, an unresolved V gene covers under half of the shortfall, and the cause of the remainder is unknown. Present in this sample are 120,000 or so clones, less than 70% of which were seen just once. The ten largest clones represent approximately 2.8% of the sample. Sequences were obtained from CD4+ T cells sorted from blood. All receptors come from a human donor in good health.

This chain joins TRBV7-2 and TRBJ2-2; 10 bases align to TRBD2. Germline loops: CDR1 SGHTA, CDR2 FQGNSA. The CDR3 is made up of 15 amino acids. Trimming at V came to 4 bases and at J to 4 bases, leaving 3 bases not matched to a gene. As DNA, the CDR3 is TGTGCCAGCAGCTCTAGCGGGGGTGGCACCGGGGAGCTGTTTTTT. This sequence encodes CASSSSGGGTGELFF. The variable domain in full, with the rest retrieved from reference TRBV7-2 and TRBJ2-2, is GAGVSQSPSNKVTEKGKDVELRCDPISGHTALYWYRQSLGQGLEFLIYFQGNSAPDKSGLPSDRFSAERTGGSVSTLTIQRTQQEDSAVYLCASSSSGGGTGELFFGEGSRLTVL.

The table lists this clone with a count of one. For the CDR3, the DNA is TGTGCCTGGAGTTTACCCTGGTCTAGGGGCAAGGCTGAAGCTTTCTTT. It specifies CAWSLPWSRGKAEAFF. This rearrangement joins TRBV30 to TRBJ1-1; perhaps TRBD1 as D (5 bases). This CDR3 has 16 residues. V lost 2 bases, J lost 6 bases, and 22 bases lay in between. Germline V gene sequence: CDR1 GTSNPN, CDR2 SVGIG (reference sequence).

This clone was recorded once. The chain is built from TRBV18 and TRBJ2-7; D is ambiguous. Germline V gene data show CDR1 as KGHSH and CDR2 as LQKENI. V shed 3 bases and J shed 6 bases, with 9 bases lying between them. CDR3 length: 12 residues. Written as DNA, the CDR3 is TGTGCCAGCTCACCGGCCCCGGGCGAGCAGTACTTC. The encoded protein is CASSPAPGEQYF.

V and J are TRBV27 and TRBJ1-2, with D hard to call. CDR1 MNHEY and CDR2 SMNVEV come from the germline V gene (reference sequence). The V and J ends lost 7 bases and 5 bases respectively, with 14 bases between them. The CDR3 consists of 13 residues. The CDR3 loop reads CASKRSGEYGYTF. Written as DNA, the CDR3 is TGTGCCAGCAAGCGATCGGGCGAGTATGGCTACACCTTC.

The V gene is TRBV9, the J gene TRBJ2-5; 11 bases are a match to TRBD2. In germline, CDR1 is SGDLS, CDR2 YYNGEE. J was trimmed by 5 bases and V by 4 bases; bases with no gene match: 7. The CDR3 is made up of 15 amino acids. The chain's CDR3 is CASSTPGLAVETQYF. The CDR3 coding sequence is TGTGCCAGCAGCACACCGGGACTAGCGGTGGAGACCCAGTACTTC.

The chain links TRBV6-5 to TRBJ2-5; D remains unclear. Trimming removed 4 bases from V and 1 base from J, with 10 bases in between. CDR3 length: 14 amino acids. Per germline, CDR1 MNHEY and CDR2 SVGAGI. The CDR3 region is CASSLPNSQETQYF. The CDR3 nucleotides read TGTGCCAGCAGTTTACCCAATAGCCAAGAGACCCAGTACTTC.

The genes are TRBV29-1 and TRBJ2-2, with a tentative D call TRBD2 (5 bases). The CDR3 contains 13 residues. V was shortened by 3 bases and J by 5 bases, with 10 bases between the two germline ends. CDR1 and CDR2 (germline): SQVTM, ANQGSEA. Written as DNA, the CDR3 is TGCAGCGTTGACACATGGGAGACCGGGGAGCTGTTTTTT. Translating gives CSVDTWETGELFF.

V gene TRBV29-1 combines with J gene TRBJ2-5; TRBD1 agrees at 7 bases. V lost 7 bases, J lost 4 bases, and 3 bases stayed unmatched. Germline CDR1 and CDR2: SQVTM and ANQGSEA. The CDR3 has 11 amino acids. The CDR3 here is CSGRTGETQYF. The CDR3 coding sequence is TGCAGCGGCAGGACAGGAGAGACCCAGTACTTC.

V is TRBV6-5 and J is TRBJ2-5; 10 bases align to TRBD1. The CDR3 spans 15 residues. Losses at the gene ends were 4 bases for V and 7 bases for J; bases not matched to a gene: 9. CDR1 is MNHEY and CDR2 is SVGAGI in the germline V gene. CDR3: CASSSDRGQGVTQYF. Here the CDR3 DNA reads TGTGCCAGCAGTTCAGACAGGGGGCAGGGGGTGACCCAGTACTTC.

The V call is TRBV27, the J call TRBJ1-5; TRBD1 might be the D (6 bases). CDR1 MNHEY and CDR2 SMNVEV come from the germline V gene (reference sequence). Between the trimmed V and J ends, which lost 5 bases and 1 base, there was a span of 18 bases. This CDR3 is 17 amino acids long. CDR3 nucleotide sequence: TGTGCCAGCAGTAAGTCGACAGGCCTAAGGAGCAATCAGCCCCAGCATTTT. Amino acid sequence: CASSKSTGLRSNQPQHF.

The chain employs TRBV5-1 and TRBJ2-1; TRBD2 agrees at 7 bases. Germline lookup yields CDR1 SGHRS and CDR2 YFSETQ. This CDR3 spans 16 amino acids. Trimming at V came to 4 bases and at J to 6 bases, leaving 13 bases not matched to a gene. The CDR3 loop is CASSLLRSGAINEQFF. Here the CDR3 DNA reads TGCGCCAGCAGCCTTCTCCGGAGCGGGGCTATCAATGAGCAGTTCTTC.

A few counts support this clone. The rearrangement links TRBV29-1 to TRBJ2-3; unclear D gene. Germline loops: CDR1 SQVTM, CDR2 ANQGSEA. CDR3 length equals 10 residues. Trimming left V 3 bases short and J 10 bases short, with 8 bases between. In DNA, the CDR3 is TGCAGCGTTGATCATGAGGCGCAGTATTTT. Translating gives CSVDHEAQYF.

The chain is built from TRBV5-6 and TRBJ2-7; 8 bases align to TRBD2. There are 16 residues in the CDR3. Per the germline V gene, CDR1 is SGHDT and CDR2 is YYEEEE. With 1 base clipped from V and 5 bases from J, the junction kept 11 bases outside the gene matches. The CDR3 loop reads CASSLRAGGPSNEQYF. CDR3 nucleotides: TGTGCCAGCAGCTTGAGGGCGGGGGGCCCCTCGAACGAGCAGTACTTC.

The rearrangement links TRBV10-3 to TRBJ2-3, with 8 bases aligning to TRBD1. Germline V gene data show CDR1 as ENHRY and CDR2 as SYGVKD. J was trimmed by 3 bases and V by 5 bases; bases with no gene match: 4. The length of the CDR3 is 14 residues. CDR3 loop: CAISPGTGTDTQYF. In nucleotides, the CDR3 is TGTGCCATCAGTCCAGGGACAGGAACAGATACGCAGTATTTT.

This sequence joins TRBV29-1 and TRBJ2-1, with a possible D match to TRBD1 (5 bases). Germline CDR1 SQVTM, CDR2 ANQGSEA. This CDR3 spans 14 amino acids. V was trimmed by 2 bases and J by 9 bases, leaving 17 bases between them. The CDR3 reads CSVEWRQPYREQFF. The CDR3 coding sequence is TGCAGCGTTGAATGGCGACAGCCCTACCGTGAGCAGTTCTTC.

The chain couples TRBV5-1 to TRBJ1-1; no definite D call. The ends were cut back, 4 bases at V and 7 bases at J, with 11 bases in the middle. In germline, CDR1 is SGHRS, CDR2 YFSETQ. This CDR3 region has 12 residues. CDR3 sequence reads: CASSINMNEAFF. As DNA, the CDR3 is TGCGCCAGCAGCATAAATATGAATGAAGCTTTCTTT. Combining the CDR3 with reference TRBV5-1 and TRBJ1-1 gives the whole variable domain KAGVTQTPRYLIKTRGQQVTLSCSPISGHRSVSWYQQTPGQGLQFLFEYFSETQRNKGNFPGRFSGRQFSNSRSEMNVSTLELGDSALYLCASSINMNEAFFGQGTRLTVV.

The chain carries TRBV30 and TRBJ1-2, with D uncertain. V lost 5 bases, J lost 6 bases, and 10 bases lay in between. Germline CDR1 GTSNPN, CDR2 SVGIG (reference sequence). This CDR3 has 11 amino acids. CDR3 sequence: CAWGSHHGYTF. CDR3 coding DNA: TGTGCCTGGGGGAGTCATCATGGCTACACCTTC.

This chain joins TRBV29-1 and TRBJ2-1, with 9 nucleotides matching TRBD1. The ends lost 6 bases at V and 7 bases at J; junction bases unmatched: 7. Per germline, CDR1 SQVTM and CDR2 ANQGSEA. There are 13 residues in the CDR3. The CDR3 nucleotides are TGCAGCGTCCCTTTGGACAGGGGAAATGAGCAGTTCTTC. Its translation: CSVPLDRGNEQFF.

In this sample, this clone turned up once. The chain recombines TRBV12-5 with TRBJ2-3, with 9 bases matching TRBD2. The germline gives CDR1 LGHNT, CDR2 FRNRAP. Trimming took 5 bases from V and 0 from J; bases not matched to a gene: 9. The CDR3 contains 17 residues. The CDR3 nucleotides are TGTGCTAGTGGTCCGCCCGGGCGGGGGGGGAGCACAGATACGCAGTATTTT. Encoded protein: CASGPPGRGGSTDTQYF. Looking up the rest from reference TRBV12-5 and TRBJ2-3 gives the full variable domain: DARVTQTPRHKVTEMGQEVTMRCQPILGHNTVFWYRQTMMQGLELLAYFRNRAPLDDSGMPKDRFSAEMPDATLATLKIQPSEPRDSAVYFCASGPPGRGGSTDTQYFGPGTRLTVL.

This rearrangement joins TRBV7-8 to TRBJ2-5, with 9 positions matching TRBD2. Trimming took 4 bases from V and 5 from J; bases not matched to a gene: 2. This CDR3 has 13 residues. CDR1 is SGHVS, CDR2 FQNEAQ, per germline. The CDR3 region is CASSYSGGETQYF. In nucleotides, the CDR3 is TGTGCCAGCAGCTATAGCGGGGGTGAGACCCAGTACTTC.

This chain links TRBV4-1 with TRBJ2-5; 12 bases map to TRBD2. This CDR3 has 17 residues. CDR1 MGHRA and CDR2 YSYEKL come from the germline V gene. V gave up 0 bases and J gave up 1 base; unmatched junction bases: 3. CDR3 bases: TGCGCCAGCAGCCAAGACACTAGCGGGGGGATCCAAGAGACCCAGTACTTC. This sequence encodes CASSQDTSGGIQETQYF.

This chain links TRBV11-2 with TRBJ2-2, with D hard to call. Germline CDR1 and CDR2: SGHAT and FQNNGV. V was cut by 2 bases and J by 6 bases, with 10 bases left in between. The CDR3 has 14 residues. CDR3 DNA: TGTGCCAGCAGCTTATCGGTGCTGGCCGGGGAGCTGTTTTTT. As protein: CASSLSVLAGELFF.

V usage is TRBV29-1 and J usage is TRBJ1-6; 7 bases agree with TRBD1. The CDR3 length is 13 residues. Looked up from germline, CDR1 is SQVTM and CDR2 is ANQGSEA. Trimming at V came to 3 bases and at J to 8 bases, leaving 4 bases not matched to a gene. CDR3 sequence: CSVETGRDSPLHF. The CDR3 bases are TGCAGCGTTGAGACAGGGCGGGATTCACCCCTCCACTTT.

This chain links TRBV27 with TRBJ2-7, with TRBD2 identical over 8 bases. Looked up from germline, CDR1 is MNHEY and CDR2 is SMNVEV (reference sequence). CDR3 length equals 14 residues. The junction had 7 bases not matched to a gene; V was cut back by 6 bases and J by 3 bases. CDR3 coding DNA: TGTGCCAGCAGCCAAGCGGGGGAAAGCTACGAGCAGTACTTC. Protein product: CASSQAGESYEQYF.

This sequence joins TRBV29-1 and TRBJ2-3, with 13 bases fitting TRBD2. With 7 bases clipped from V and 9 bases from J, the junction kept 10 bases outside the gene matches. The germline gives CDR1 SQVTM, CDR2 ANQGSEA. This CDR3 contains 14 residues. CDR3 bases: TGCAGCGCGGGACTAGCGGGGCCCCCGAGGACGCAGTATTTT. This translates into CSAGLAGPPRTQYF.

The J gene is TRBJ2-1, the V gene TRBV11-2; D might be TRBD2 (7 bases). The germline V gene encodes CDR1 SGHAT and CDR2 FQNNGV. The V end lost 0 bases, the J end lost 9 bases, and 9 bases lay between the germline ends. CDR3 length: 13 residues. The CDR3 reads CASSLDRGAEQFF. DNA for the CDR3: TGTGCCAGCAGCTTAGATCGGGGGGCTGAGCAGTTCTTC.

The chain has TRBV7-2 and TRBJ2-5; D is ambiguous. CDR3 length: 16 amino acids. V was pared by 1 base and J by 0 bases, with 12 bases between. Germline V gene data show CDR1 as SGHTA and CDR2 as FQGNSA. The CDR3 region is CASSLGWSADQETQYF. CDR3 nucleotides: TGTGCCAGCAGCTTAGGCTGGTCGGCCGACCAAGAGACCCAGTACTTC. Complete variable domain (other parts from reference TRBV7-2 and TRBJ2-5): GAGVSQSPSNKVTEKGKDVELRCDPISGHTALYWYRQSLGQGLEFLIYFQGNSAPDKSGLPSDRFSAERTGGSVSTLTIQRTQQEDSAVYLCASSLGWSADQETQYFGPGTRLLVL.

This clone appeared a few times. The chain has TRBV2 and TRBJ2-7; the match to TRBD1 covers 8 bases. V lost 5 bases and J lost 6; bases outside the gene matches: 6. Germline CDR1 SNHLY, CDR2 FYNNEI. CDR3 size: 13 residues. The CDR3 loop is CASSTTGVSEQYF. The DNA of the CDR3 is TGTGCCAGCAGTACGACAGGGGTTTCCGAGCAGTACTTC. Variable domain in full (rest from reference TRBV2 and TRBJ2-7): EPEVTQTPSHQVTQMGQEVILRCVPISNHLYFYWYRQILGQKVEFLVSFYNNEISEKSEIFDDQFSVERPDGSNFTLKIRSTKLEDSAMYFCASSTTGVSEQYFGPGTRLTVT.

The chain employs TRBV10-3 and TRBJ2-7; a possible D gene is TRBD2 (5 bases). Germline CDR1 ENHRY, CDR2 SYGVKD. V lost 0 bases and J 1 base, leaving 19 bases between the germline ends. This CDR3 has 18 amino acids. In DNA, the CDR3 is TGTGCCATCAGTGAGTCAAAGTATACGGGCGGGTTATCCTACGAGCAGTACTTC. It translates to CAISESKYTGGLSYEQYF.

The CDR3 sequence is CAWNFLAGELFF. As DNA, the CDR3 is TGTGCCTGGAATTTCCTGGCCGGGGAGCTGTTTTTT. The V and J genes are TRBV30 and TRBJ2-2, with no clear D. CDR1 is GTSNPN, CDR2 SVGIG, per germline (reference sequence). CDR3 length: 12 amino acids. The ends were cut back, 4 bases at V and 6 bases at J, with 9 bases in the middle.